The 21 T cell receptor beta chains given below trace back to one sample, sequenced in a study of neurological immune-mediated disorders. TCRdb called the 5' RACE reads again in MiXCR, with one record for every CDR3 protein. The sample lists about 80,000 distinct CDR3 sequences; over 4.5% were seen once. Time point indicated: longitudinal time-point 2. Sequences were obtained from PBMCs. These receptors all come from a woman aged 55-75 years with multiple sclerosis.

The V call is TRBV29-1, the J call TRBJ2-3, with D unclear. V gave up 5 bases and J gave up 3 bases, with 9 bases separating them. Germline V lookup: CDR1 SQVTM, CDR2 ANQGSEA. The CDR3 has 12 amino acids. The DNA for the CDR3 is TGCAGCGTTATCTGGAAAACAGATACGCAGTATTTT. It encodes CSVIWKTDTQYF.

There are many counts of this clonotype. The V gene is TRBV7-8, the J gene TRBJ2-7; 7 bases are shared with TRBD1. There are 15 residues in the CDR3. Trimming at V came to 0 bases and at J to 3 bases, leaving 5 bases not matched to a gene. Germline CDR1 and CDR2: SGHVS and FQNEAQ. The CDR3 spells CASSLAAGGDYEQYF. The CDR3 DNA follows: TGTGCCAGCAGCTTAGCGGCAGGGGGTGACTACGAGCAGTACTTC. Drawing the rest from reference TRBV7-8 and TRBJ2-7, the complete variable domain is GAGVSQSPRYKVAKRGQDVALRCDPISGHVSLFWYQQALGQGPEFLTYFQNEAQLDKSGLPSDRFFAERPEGSVSTLKIQRTQQEDSAVYLCASSLAAGGDYEQYFGPGTRLTVT.

This clonotype has a count of ten or more. The rearrangement links TRBV20-1 to TRBJ2-1; D is possibly TRBD2 (5 bases). The germline gives CDR1 DFQATT, CDR2 SNEGSKA (reference sequence). Trimming pared 0 bases from V and 8 bases from J, leaving 14 bases between. The CDR3 runs 14 residues. CDR3 DNA sequence: TGCAGTGCTAGAGACCCTCCGGGATGGGATGAGCAGTTCTTC. Residues: CSARDPPGWDEQFF.

This clonotype was seen many times. J is TRBJ2-7 and V is TRBV5-1; no clear D. Trimming removed 2 bases at V and 5 bases at J, with 11 bases between. The CDR3 totals 13 residues. CDR1 is SGHRS, CDR2 YFSETQ, per germline. CDR3 sequence (DNA): TGCGCCAGCAGCTTAGCGTTGCCCGACGAGCAGTACTTC. It translates to CASSLALPDEQYF.

This clonotype was recorded a few times. V is TRBV11-2 and J is TRBJ1-2; 7 bases line up with TRBD1. The junction had 3 bases not matched to a gene; V was cut back by 1 base and J by 7 bases. Germline assignment: CDR1 SGHAT and CDR2 FQNNGV. This CDR3 region has 13 residues. This CDR3 reads CASSLGQGGGYTF. In DNA, the CDR3 is TGTGCCAGCAGCTTAGGACAGGGTGGTGGCTACACCTTC.

Ten or more counts support this clonotype. This sequence joins TRBV20-1 and TRBJ2-7; 10 nucleotides line up with TRBD2. Trimming cost V 1 base and J 0 bases; bases outside gene matches: 3. The CDR3 totals 15 residues. Germline V gene data show CDR1 as DFQATT and CDR2 as SNEGSKA (reference sequence). CDR3 in amino acids: CSARVGLASSYEQYF. CDR3 coding DNA: TGCAGTGCTAGAGTGGGACTAGCGAGCTCCTACGAGCAGTACTTC.

This clonotype was counted many times. The chain couples TRBV5-4 to TRBJ2-1; TRBD1 is a possible D gene (6 bases). Germline lookup yields CDR1 SGHNT and CDR2 YYREEE (reference sequence). The CDR3 contains 15 residues. Trimming took off 4 bases at V and 3 bases at J, with 14 bases between the two ends. The CDR3 region has the DNA TGTGCCAGCAGCCCCACGGGCAGGGGCTACAATGAGCAGTTCTTC. It encodes CASSPTGRGYNEQFF. Full variable domain (outside the CDR3, taken from reference TRBV5-4 and TRBJ2-1): ETGVTQSPTHLIKTRGQQVTLRCSSQSGHNTVSWYQQALGQGPQFIFQYYREEENGRGNFPPRFSGLQFPNYSSELNVNALELDDSALYLCASSPTGRGYNEQFFGPGTRLTVL.

This clonotype has at least ten counts. The gene calls are TRBV7-2 and TRBJ2-3; no firm D call. This CDR3 is built from 12 residues. V lost 2 bases, J lost 5 bases, and 5 bases lay in between. Germline CDR1 SGHTA, CDR2 FQGNSA. The CDR3 is CASSLWGDTQYF. The CDR3 region has the DNA TGTGCCAGCAGCTTATGGGGAGATACGCAGTATTTT.

Many counts were recorded for this clonotype. The chain uses TRBV4-2 and TRBJ1-6; 8 nucleotides match TRBD1. The CDR3 extends over 16 amino acids. Germline values: CDR1 LGHNA, CDR2 YNFKEQ. V was clipped by 4 bases and J by 9 bases; unmatched bases: 11. The CDR3 spells CASSRPTGQGGSPLHF. DNA for the CDR3: TGTGCCAGCAGCCGACCCACCGGACAGGGAGGTTCACCCCTCCACTTT.

This rearrangement joins TRBV10-3 to TRBJ1-1; D might be TRBD1 (5 bases). V was clipped by 2 bases and J by 6 bases, with 19 bases between them. The CDR3 has 16 residues. Germline CDR1 ENHRY, CDR2 SYGVKD. The CDR3 DNA reads as TGTGCCATCAGTGAGCCAGGGAAAGGAGTGAGCGCTGAAGCTTTCTTT. Protein sequence: CAISEPGKGVSAEAFF.

This clonotype was picked up a small number of times. V usage is TRBV7-8 and J usage is TRBJ2-2; 8 nucleotides align to TRBD1. Germline V gene data show CDR1 as SGHVS and CDR2 as FQNEAQ. CDR3 length equals 15 residues. Trimming at V came to 1 base and at J to 7 bases, leaving 5 bases not matched to a gene. CDR3 protein: CASSLGTGNYGELFF. Here the CDR3 DNA reads TGTGCCAGCAGCTTAGGGACAGGGAATTACGGGGAGCTGTTTTTT.

This clonotype was observed many times. CDR3 nucleotide sequence: TGTGCCTGGAGTGTAACGGGTCAGAACCCCACTGAAGCTTTCTTT. It specifies CAWSVTGQNPTEAFF. The genes are TRBV30 and TRBJ1-1; D unresolved. The length of the CDR3 is 15 residues. The germline CDR1 and CDR2 sequences are GTSNPN and SVGIG (reference sequence). With 0 bases removed from V and 4 bases from J, the gap between germline ends came to 15 bases.

Many counts were recorded for this clonotype. This chain uses TRBV20-1 with TRBJ1-1; weak D call: TRBD1 (6 bases). The germline V gene has CDR1 DFQATT and CDR2 SNEGSKA (reference sequence). Deletions cut 6 bases from V and 4 bases from J, with 15 bases between. The CDR3 has 13 residues. CDR3 residues: CSAQRGYGTEAFF. CDR3 DNA sequence: TGCAGTGCCCAGAGGGGGTACGGCACTGAAGCTTTCTTT.

This clonotype was recorded many times. This chain connects TRBV5-1 to TRBJ1-1; no firm D call. Trimming pared 0 bases from V and 3 bases from J, leaving 12 bases between. The CDR3 runs to 15 residues. The germline V gene encodes CDR1 SGHRS and CDR2 YFSETQ. The CDR3 loop reads CASSLAGPGDTEAFF. The CDR3, as DNA: TGCGCCAGCAGCTTGGCGGGCCCTGGGGACACTGAAGCTTTCTTT.

This clonotype was counted a few times. The chain carries TRBV12-3 or TRBV12-4 and TRBJ2-6; no clear D gene. The CDR3 extends over 18 amino acids. Trimming stripped 3 bases from V and 1 base from J, with 16 bases between. CDR3 sequence: CASSFGQALSSGANVLTF. As DNA, the CDR3 is TGTGCCAGCAGTTTTGGGCAGGCGCTTTCATCTGGGGCCAACGTCCTGACTTTC.

This clonotype was observed at least ten times. This rearrangement joins TRBV2 to TRBJ1-1; maybe TRBD1 (5 bases). Per germline, CDR1 SNHLY and CDR2 FYNNEI. The CDR3 length is 18 residues. The ends were cut back, 0 bases at V and 1 base at J, with 18 bases in the middle. In DNA, the CDR3 is TGTGCCAGCAGTGAAGCGAAACTGAGCGGGGGGAGGAACACTGAAGCTTTCTTT. Amino acid sequence: CASSEAKLSGGRNTEAFF.

This clonotype has at least ten counts. The chain employs TRBV5-5 and TRBJ1-6; D is unclear. Trimming shortened V by 4 bases and J by 9 bases, and 17 bases separated the two germline ends. Germline V CDR1 and CDR2: SGHKS, YYEKEE (reference sequence). The CDR3 runs 15 residues. CDR3 nucleotide sequence: TGTGCCAGCAGCGGCAGAATCGGGGAAGTTTCACCCCTCCACTTT. It translates to CASSGRIGEVSPLHF.

This clonotype appeared many times. V gene TRBV3-1 combines with J gene TRBJ1-6; TRBD1 is a possible D gene (5 bases). Germline V gene data show CDR1 as LGHDT and CDR2 as YNNKEL (reference sequence). The CDR3 spans 15 residues. Between the trimmed V and J ends, which lost 1 base and 9 bases, there was a span of 13 bases. CDR3 nucleotides: TGTGCCAGCAGCCAAGTATGGGGGGGGAGTTCACCCCTCCACTTT. This gives the protein CASSQVWGGSSPLHF.

This clonotype was counted many times. The chain has TRBV20-1 and TRBJ2-7; D call uncertain. V lost 3 bases to trimming and J lost 6 bases, with 15 bases between them. CDR1 is DFQATT and CDR2 is SNEGSKA in the germline V gene (reference sequence). This CDR3 contains 13 residues. CDR3 DNA sequence: TGCAGTGCTAGTGGTCCCCGCCGGGTCGAGCAGTACTTC. Amino acid sequence: CSASGPRRVEQYF.

This clonotype appeared many times. The chain employs TRBV15 and TRBJ1-2; TRBD1 is a possible D gene (5 bases). The germline gives CDR1 LNHNV, CDR2 YYDKDF (reference sequence). This CDR3 spans 14 amino acids. V lost 1 base to trimming and J lost 1 base, with 7 bases between them. The CDR3 loop is CATSRGGGNYGYTF. As DNA, the CDR3 is TGTGCCACCAGCAGAGGTGGGGGTAACTATGGCTACACCTTC.

This clonotype appeared many times. This chain joins TRBV7-9 and TRBJ1-2; D not resolved. CDR1 is SEHNR and CDR2 is FQNEAQ in the germline V gene (reference sequence). Trimming pared 0 bases from V and 2 bases from J, leaving 10 bases between. This CDR3 spans 15 amino acids. CDR3 region: CASSLAEGGNYGYTF. CDR3 nucleotides: TGTGCCAGCAGCTTAGCAGAGGGAGGGAACTATGGCTACACCTTC.